Each of the 5 T cell receptor beta chains below was sequenced from the same sample in a study of cytomegalovirus exposure and HLA in healthy donors. Vbeta (60) and Jbeta (13) primers were used in the PCR. Assay: immunoSEQ multiplex PCR; the TCRdb copy retains only in-frame clones and omits some. In the table there are about 120,000 clones, 81% of which are singletons. Specimen: PBMCs. These receptors were taken from a man aged 35 to 55 in good health and CMV-seronegative.

The J gene is TRBJ2-7, the V gene TRBV9, with TRBD2 as a possible D gene (6 bases). The DNA matches TRBJ2-5 better at its end, which makes the J call doubtful. This CDR3 has 16 residues. Germline V gives CDR1 SGDLS, CDR2 YYNGEE. CDR3 in amino acids: CASSVGRLVGRETQYF. In DNA, the CDR3 is TGTGCCAGCAGCGTAGGAAGGCTTGTTGGGAGGGAGACCCAGTACTTC.

A note on this clone: The junction departs from germline at one end; a sequencing error may be responsible. The chain has TRBV5-1 and TRBJ2-6; perhaps TRBD1 as D (5 bases). The CDR3 is 19 amino acids. The germline gives CDR1 SGHRS, CDR2 YFSETQ. CDR3 sequence: CASSPWSGERWSGANGLTF. The CDR3 coding sequence is TGCGCCAGCAGCCCATGGAGTGGGGAACGGTGGTCTGGGGCCAACGGCCTGACTTTC.

The chain has TRBV15 and TRBJ1-2; tentatively, D is TRBD1 (6 bases). The CDR3 runs 16 residues. V shed 3 bases and J shed 5 bases, with 19 bases lying between them. Per germline, CDR1 LNHNV and CDR2 YYDKDF (reference sequence). The CDR3 region has the DNA TGTGCCACCAGCAGCGCAAAAGGGGGGGTTTTATATGGCTACACCTTC. This encodes CATSSAKGGVLYGYTF.

This clone was recorded a few times. The gene calls are TRBV10-3 and TRBJ1-2; D may be TRBD1 (5 bases). The V end lost 7 bases, the J end lost 6 bases, and 21 bases lay between the germline ends. The CDR3 extends over 15 amino acids. Germline assignment: CDR1 ENHRY and CDR2 SYGVKD. CDR3 protein: CAINDGTAGRDGYTF. DNA of the CDR3: TGTGCCATCAACGACGGGACTGCGGGTAGGGATGGCTACACCTTC.

This rearrangement joins TRBV7-2 to TRBJ1-1; D might be TRBD1 (5 bases). CDR1 is SGHTA and CDR2 is FQGNSA in the germline V gene. The CDR3 loop spans 14 amino acids. The CDR3 spells CASRSWGGDTEAFF. CDR3 bases: TGTGCTAGCCGCTCTTGGGGCGGAGACACTGAAGCTTTCTTT.